This is a list of T cell receptor beta chains from one sample in a study of cytomegalovirus exposure and HLA in healthy donors. Assay used: immunoSEQ multiplex PCR; TCRdb lists only in-frame clones, some missing. The data contain hundreds of thousands of clones, 80% to 95% of them singletons. Sequenced sample: PBMCs. Source of these receptors: a young woman in good health and CMV-seronegative. Each CDR3 is given with its conserved first and last residue. D genes are given only for firm matches. Clone size is stated in some rows and not others, as once, few, many or a class when expanded.

d_gene: TRBD2
abundance: -
v_gene: TRBV28
j_gene: TRBJ2-7
CDR3nt: TGTGCCAGCAGTGTAGCGGGACGCCCGCAGTACTTC
CDR3aa: CASSVAGRPQYF

d_gene: TRBD2
abundance: -
v_gene: TRBV5-1
j_gene: TRBJ2-5
CDR3nt: TGCGCCAGCAACCGACTAGCGGGAGCGTCGGGGTCCCAGTACTTC
CDR3aa: CASNRLAGASGSQYF

d_gene: -
abundance: -
v_gene: TRBV28
j_gene: TRBJ2-1
CDR3nt: TGTGCCAGCTCCGGGACACCTTTGGGAAATGAGCAGTTCTTC
CDR3aa: CASSGTPLGNEQFF

d_gene: TRBD2
abundance: -
v_gene: TRBV7-2
j_gene: TRBJ2-3
CDR3nt: TGTGCCAGCAGCCTGGGGACTAGCGGGTTCACAGATACGCAGTATTTT
CDR3aa: CASSLGTSGFTDTQYF

d_gene: TRBD2
abundance: -
v_gene: TRBV9
j_gene: TRBJ2-7
CDR3nt: TGTGCCAGCAGCGTAGGGGTTAGCGGGAGCCACGAGCAGTACTTC
CDR3aa: CASSVGVSGSHEQYF

d_gene: -
abundance: once
v_gene: TRBV10-3
j_gene: TRBJ1-5
CDR3nt: TGTGCCATCGGGGGTAGCAATCAGCCCCAGCATTTT
CDR3aa: CAIGGSNQPQHF

d_gene: TRBD1
abundance: -
v_gene: TRBV27
j_gene: TRBJ2-7
CDR3nt: TGTGCCAGCAGTCCAACAGGGGGGCAAACCTACGAGCAGTACTTC
CDR3aa: CASSPTGGQTYEQYF

d_gene: TRBD2
abundance: -
v_gene: TRBV6-5
j_gene: TRBJ2-7
CDR3nt: TGTGCCAGCAGTTACGCGGGAGGGCCATACGAGCAGTACTTC
CDR3aa: CASSYAGGPYEQYF

d_gene: -
abundance: -
v_gene: TRBV29-1
j_gene: TRBJ2-3
CDR3nt: TGCAGCTCCAGTCGTGGGGGCACAGATACGCAGTATTTT
CDR3aa: CSSSRGGTDTQYF

d_gene: TRBD2
abundance: -
v_gene: TRBV9
j_gene: TRBJ2-3
CDR3nt: TGTGCCAGCAGCGTACGGGGGGGAGGCGGGCCCCCGGGAGATACGCAGTATTTT
CDR3aa: CASSVRGGGGPPGDTQYF

d_gene: -
abundance: -
v_gene: TRBV5-6
j_gene: TRBJ2-5
CDR3nt: TGTGCCAGCAGCTACCTAAGTCCGACCCAGTACTTC
CDR3aa: CASSYLSPTQYF

d_gene: -
abundance: -
v_gene: TRBV30
j_gene: TRBJ1-2
CDR3nt: TGTGCCTGGCAGGCGTTGATTAACTATGGCTACACCTTC
CDR3aa: CAWQALINYGYTF

d_gene: TRBD1
abundance: -
v_gene: TRBV7-8
j_gene: TRBJ1-2
CDR3nt: TGTGCCAGCAGCTTAGAGGGGACAGGGAACTATGGCTACACCTTC
CDR3aa: CASSLEGTGNYGYTF

d_gene: TRBD1
abundance: -
v_gene: TRBV2
j_gene: TRBJ1-1
CDR3nt: TGTGCCAGCCTTAGACAGGGTTACGCTGAAGCTTTCTTT
CDR3aa: CASLRQGYAEAFF